Below are 17 T cell receptor beta chains sequenced from a single sample in a study of blood T cell repertoires in COVID-19. The repertoire was sequenced with immunoSEQ multiplex PCR; TCRdb's copy has only in-frame clones and lacks some. The sample includes 110,000 or so clones, 70% to 80% seen only once; the top ten take 5% to 8%. The sequenced sample consisted of peripheral blood. These receptors were taken from a man aged 70-80 years with acute or convalescent COVID-19.

This chain uses TRBV5-1 with TRBJ1-4; 7 nucleotides line up with TRBD1. The germline V gene encodes CDR1 SGHRS and CDR2 YFSETQ. The CDR3 extends over 13 amino acids. The V gene end was trimmed by 0 bases and the J gene end by 14 bases; junction bases not matched to a gene: 7. DNA for the CDR3: TGCGCCAGCAGCTTGGGGGACAGCCTAGGGCTGTTTTTT. Translated, it gives CASSLGDSLGLFF.

The chain combines TRBV30 with TRBJ1-1, with a tentative D call TRBD1 (5 bases). The CDR3 is made up of 15 amino acids. Germline values: CDR1 GTSNPN, CDR2 SVGIG (reference sequence). Trimming pared 3 bases from V and 0 bases from J, leaving 14 bases between. The CDR3 protein is CAWSRGFNMNTEAFF. The CDR3 coding sequence is TGTGCCTGGAGCCGGGGGTTTAACATGAACACTGAAGCTTTCTTT.

V gene TRBV7-2 combines with J gene TRBJ2-7, with no clear D. Trimming stripped 6 bases from V and 4 bases from J, with 19 bases between. The CDR3 has 15 amino acids. CDR1 SGHTA and CDR2 FQGNSA come from the germline V gene. The DNA for the CDR3 is TGTGCCAGCAGGCTAGGTCAACCTAATGGATACGAGCAGTACTTC. This gives the protein CASRLGQPNGYEQYF.

This chain links TRBV5-1 with TRBJ1-1; 7 bases are shared with TRBD1. The trim removed 4 bases at V and 3 bases at J, leaving 12 bases unmatched. CDR1 is SGHRS and CDR2 is YFSETQ in the germline V gene. This CDR3 region has 16 residues. The CDR3 sequence is CASSPPVEGADTEAFF. The CDR3 coding sequence is TGCGCCAGCAGCCCCCCGGTGGAGGGGGCCGACACTGAAGCTTTCTTT.

CDR3 DNA: TGTGCCAGCAGCCAACCCTCGTACAGGGAAAACCAGCCCCAGCATTTT. Translation gives CASSQPSYRENQPQHF. The chain links TRBV3-1 (or the pseudogene TRBV3-2) to TRBJ1-5, with D perhaps TRBD1 (6 bases). Germline V gene lookup returns CDR1 LGHDT and CDR2 YNNKEL (reference sequence). V lost 2 bases to trimming and J lost 7 bases, with 18 bases between them. CDR3 length: 16 amino acids.

The chain links TRBV10-1 to TRBJ2-7; 12 bases fit TRBD2. The CDR3 covers 15 residues. V lost 4 bases and J lost 6; bases outside the gene matches: 7. Per germline, CDR1 WNHNN and CDR2 SYGVQD (reference sequence). Written as DNA, the CDR3 is TGCGCCAGCAGTGGGAAACCGGGACTAGCGGGCGAGCAGTACTTC. Translated: CASSGKPGLAGEQYF.

The CDR3 loop reads CASSLGQGLDTQYF. Written as DNA, the CDR3 is TGTGCCAGCAGCTTAGGACAGGGATTAGATACGCAGTATTTT. The chain carries TRBV7-7 and TRBJ2-3, with 7 bases lining up with TRBD1. CDR3 length: 14 residues. With V trimmed by 1 base and J by 5 bases, 3 bases remained unmatched. Germline loops: CDR1 SSHAT, CDR2 FNYEAQ (reference sequence).

V is TRBV19 and J is TRBJ2-1; TRBD1 matches 8 bases. V shed 4 bases and J 4 bases; nucleotides not matched to a gene: 3. Germline V lookup: CDR1 LNHDA, CDR2 SQIVND (reference sequence). There are 14 residues in the CDR3. CDR3 region: CASSNRQGYNEQFF. CDR3 nucleotide sequence: TGTGCCAGTAGTAATCGACAGGGGTACAATGAGCAGTTCTTC.

This chain joins TRBV27 and TRBJ2-7; TRBD2 agrees at 9 bases. The germline V gene encodes CDR1 MNHEY and CDR2 SMNVEV (reference sequence). The CDR3 sequence is 16 residues long. J lost 5 bases, V lost 1 base, and 9 bases had no gene match. This CDR3 reads CASSLWLAGPLDEQYF. Written as DNA, the CDR3 is TGTGCCAGCAGTTTATGGCTAGCGGGACCCCTCGACGAGCAGTACTTC.

The chain carries TRBV20-1 and TRBJ2-1; possibly TRBD2 for D (5 bases). Germline V gene lookup returns CDR1 DFQATT and CDR2 SNEGSKA (reference sequence). V was trimmed by 6 bases and J by 5 bases, leaving 5 bases between them. CDR3 size: 10 residues. The CDR3: CSARDNEQFF. Written as DNA, the CDR3 is TGCAGTGCGCGGGACAATGAGCAGTTCTTC.

The rearrangement uses TRBV18 and TRBJ1-2, with 7 bases fitting TRBD1. The ends lost 3 bases at V and 4 bases at J; junction bases unmatched: 5. This CDR3 spans 14 amino acids. The germline V gene encodes CDR1 KGHSH and CDR2 LQKENI. CDR3 sequence reads: CASSPGQLLYGYTF. CDR3 nucleotide sequence: TGTGCCAGCTCACCGGGACAGCTCCTCTATGGCTACACCTTC.

Written as DNA, the CDR3 is TGTGCCAGCAGCCTAGGGGGAGGGGTTTTCTACGAGCAGTACTTC. Protein: CASSLGGGVFYEQYF. The rearrangement joins TRBV27 to TRBJ2-7; a possible D gene is TRBD2 (7 bases). Trimming stripped 6 bases from V and 3 bases from J, with 18 bases between. The germline gives CDR1 MNHEY, CDR2 SMNVEV (reference sequence). This CDR3 region has 15 residues.

The chain combines TRBV5-1 with TRBJ2-7; 8 bases match TRBD2. This CDR3 has 15 residues. From germline, CDR1 is SGHRS and CDR2 YFSETQ. V was clipped by 0 bases and J by 3 bases; unmatched bases: 5. This CDR3 reads CASSLGLAGNYEQYF. CDR3 nucleotides: TGCGCCAGCAGCTTGGGGTTAGCGGGGAACTACGAGCAGTACTTC.

J is TRBJ2-3 and V is TRBV11-3; 7 bases match TRBD2. CDR1 and CDR2 (germline): SGHNT, YENEEA. V lost 9 bases, J lost 1 base, and 4 bases stayed unmatched. The CDR3 runs to 13 residues. The CDR3 coding sequence is TGTGCCAGACCAAGCGGGGGCACAGATACGCAGTATTTT. It translates to CARPSGGTDTQYF.

The V gene is TRBV4-1, the J gene TRBJ1-3, with D possibly TRBD1 on 6 matching bases. Germline V gives CDR1 MGHRA, CDR2 YSYEKL. V was shortened by 3 bases and J by 3 bases, with 15 bases between the two germline ends. The CDR3 is 16 residues long. CDR3 amino acids: CASSHLAGVDGNTIYF. CDR3 DNA sequence: TGCGCCAGCAGCCACCTCGCAGGGGTGGATGGAAACACCATATATTTT.

This chain connects TRBV5-1 to TRBJ2-7; 9 nucleotides align to TRBD2. This CDR3 region has 15 residues. The V gene end was trimmed by 4 bases and the J gene end by 1 base; junction bases not matched to a gene: 6. From germline, CDR1 is SGHRS and CDR2 YFSETQ. DNA of the CDR3: TGCGCCAGCAGCATTAGCGGGAGCAGATCCTACGAGCAGTACTTC. It translates to CASSISGSRSYEQYF.

The chain employs TRBV30 and TRBJ2-7, with 12 bases fitting TRBD2. The CDR3 extends over 13 amino acids. Germline V gene data show CDR1 as GTSNPN and CDR2 as SVGIG (reference sequence). V was pared by 7 bases and J by 2 bases, with 3 bases of the junction left unmatched. The CDR3 protein is CAFLAGGTYEQYF. The DNA for the CDR3 is TGTGCCTTCCTAGCGGGGGGGACCTACGAGCAGTACTTC.